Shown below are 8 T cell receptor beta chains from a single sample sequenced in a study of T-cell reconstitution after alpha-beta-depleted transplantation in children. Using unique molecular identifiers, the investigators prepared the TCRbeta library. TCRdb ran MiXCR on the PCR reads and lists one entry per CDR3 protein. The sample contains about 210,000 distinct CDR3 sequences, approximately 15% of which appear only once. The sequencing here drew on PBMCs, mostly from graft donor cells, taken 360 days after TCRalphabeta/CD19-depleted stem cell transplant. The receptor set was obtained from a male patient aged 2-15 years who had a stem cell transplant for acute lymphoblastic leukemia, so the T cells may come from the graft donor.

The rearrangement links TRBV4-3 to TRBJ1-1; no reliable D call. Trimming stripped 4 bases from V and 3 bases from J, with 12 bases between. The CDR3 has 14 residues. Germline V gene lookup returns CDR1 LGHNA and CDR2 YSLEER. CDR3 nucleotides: TGCGCCAGCAGCCCCCGGGGATCGGACACTGAAGCTTTCTTT. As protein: CASSPRGSDTEAFF.

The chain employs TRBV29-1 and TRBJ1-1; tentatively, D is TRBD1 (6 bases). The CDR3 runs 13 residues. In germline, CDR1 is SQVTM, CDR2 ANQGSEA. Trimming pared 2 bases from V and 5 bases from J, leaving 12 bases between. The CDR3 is CSVEWGQGTEAFF. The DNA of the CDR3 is TGCAGCGTTGAATGGGGACAAGGGACTGAAGCTTTCTTT.

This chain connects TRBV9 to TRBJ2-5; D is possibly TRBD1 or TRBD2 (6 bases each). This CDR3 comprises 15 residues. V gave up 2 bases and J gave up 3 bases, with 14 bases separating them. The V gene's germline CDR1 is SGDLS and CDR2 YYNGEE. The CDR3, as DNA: TGTGCCAGCAGCGTCCGTGGGGGGCTGGAAGAGACCCAGTACTTC. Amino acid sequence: CASSVRGGLEETQYF.

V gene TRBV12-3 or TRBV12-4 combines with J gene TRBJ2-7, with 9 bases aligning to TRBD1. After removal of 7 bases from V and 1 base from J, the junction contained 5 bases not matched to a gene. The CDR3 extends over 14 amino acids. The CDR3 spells CASTPTGGSYEQYF. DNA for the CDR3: TGTGCCAGCACCCCGACAGGGGGGTCCTACGAGCAGTACTTC.

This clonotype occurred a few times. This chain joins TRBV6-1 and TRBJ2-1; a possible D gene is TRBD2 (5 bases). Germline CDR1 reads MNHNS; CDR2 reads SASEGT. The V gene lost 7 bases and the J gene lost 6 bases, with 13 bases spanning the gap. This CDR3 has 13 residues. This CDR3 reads CASTRRGVNEQFF. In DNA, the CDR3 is TGTGCCAGCACCAGACGGGGAGTCAATGAGCAGTTCTTC.

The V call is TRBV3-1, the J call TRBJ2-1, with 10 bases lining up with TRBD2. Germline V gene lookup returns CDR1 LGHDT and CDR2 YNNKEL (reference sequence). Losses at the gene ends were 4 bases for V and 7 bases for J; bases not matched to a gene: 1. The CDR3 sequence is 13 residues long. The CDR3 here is CASSPSGGNEQFF. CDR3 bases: TGTGCCAGCAGCCCTAGCGGGGGAAATGAGCAGTTCTTC.

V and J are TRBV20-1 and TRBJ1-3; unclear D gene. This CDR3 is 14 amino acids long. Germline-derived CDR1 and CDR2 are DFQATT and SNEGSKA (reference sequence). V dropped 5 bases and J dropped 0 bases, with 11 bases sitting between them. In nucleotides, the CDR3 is TGCAGTGCTCTGCATCAAGACTCTGGAAACACCATATATTTT. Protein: CSALHQDSGNTIYF.

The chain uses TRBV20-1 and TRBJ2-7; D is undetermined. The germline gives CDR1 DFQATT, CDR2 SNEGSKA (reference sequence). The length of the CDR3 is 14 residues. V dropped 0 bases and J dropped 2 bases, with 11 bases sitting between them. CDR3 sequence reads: CSAREIKGPYEQYF. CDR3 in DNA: TGCAGTGCTAGAGAAATAAAAGGTCCCTACGAGCAGTACTTC.